The rows below give T cell receptor beta chains drawn from one sample of a study of cytotoxic CD8 clonotypes in ibrutinib-treated CLL. Assay used: immunoSEQ multiplex PCR; TCRdb lists only in-frame clones, some missing. The sample has about 180,000 clones; 84% are singletons. Sequenced material: PBMCs, taken after 24 months of ibrutinib treatment. The receptors originated from a human donor with chronic lymphocytic leukemia. Both conserved end residues are part of each CDR3. D genes are given only for firm matches. Clone size is stated in some rows and not others, as once, few, many or a class when expanded.

V gene	D gene	J gene	clone size	CDR3 protein	CDR3 DNA
TRBV27	-	TRBJ1-2	-	CASSSYTGQGGYTF	TGTGCCAGCAGTTCATACACAGGGCAAGGAGGCTACACCTTC
TRBV29-1	-	TRBJ1-2	-	CSVEKLVEGRGYTF	TGCAGCGTTGAAAAGTTGGTGGAGGGGCGAGGCTACACCTTC
TRBV14	TRBD1	TRBJ1-2	-	CASSDRANYGYTF	TGTGCCAGCAGCGACAGGGCTAACTATGGCTACACCTTC
TRBV19	-	TRBJ1-5	-	CASSMAGNQPQHF	TGTGCCAGTAGTATGGCCGGGAACCAGCCCCAGCATTTT
TRBV1	-	TRBJ1-4	-	CTSSQKDGIEEKLFF	TGCACCAGCAGCCAAAAAGACGGTATCGAGGAAAAACTGTTTTTT
TRBV6-5	-	TRBJ1-5	-	CASSYSRGSNQPQHF	TGTGCCAGCAGTTACTCAAGGGGAAGCAATCAGCCCCAGCATTTT
TRBV19	-	TRBJ1-1	-	CASTPGRTVNTEAFF	TGTGCCAGTACCCCCGGGCGGACCGTGAACACTGAAGCTTTCTTT
TRBV15	TRBD2	TRBJ2-1	-	CATSRLAGGHNEQFF	TGTGCCACCAGTAGACTAGCGGGGGGTCACAATGAGCAGTTCTTC
TRBV28	TRBD1	TRBJ2-7	-	CASSRPGTGFYEQYF	TGTGCCAGCAGTCGTCCAGGGACAGGGTTCTACGAGCAGTACTTC
TRBV19	TRBD1	TRBJ2-4	-	CASTAGQALNIQYF	TGTGCCAGTACCGCCGGACAGGCCCTGAACATTCAGTACTTC
TRBV4-3	-	TRBJ1-4	-	CASSQDTGNEKLFF	TGCGCCAGCAGCCAAGATACAGGGAATGAAAAACTGTTTTTT
TRBV27	TRBD2	TRBJ2-3	-	CASSRKGLAADTQYF	TGTGCCAGCAGCAGGAAGGGACTAGCGGCCGATACGCAGTATTTT
TRBV6-5	-	TRBJ1-1	-	CASSYMGLHGTEAFF	TGTGCCAGCAGTTACATGGGACTCCATGGCACTGAAGCTTTCTTT
TRBV6-1	-	TRBJ1-5	once	CASSERPRGTQPQHF	TGTGCCAGCAGTGAGCGACCCAGGGGTACTCAGCCCCAGCATTTT
TRBV6-4	TRBD1	TRBJ2-2	many	CASSAAGGYTGELFF	TGTGCCAGCAGTGCCGCAGGGGGCTACACCGGGGAGCTGTTTTTT
TRBV5-1	-	TRBJ1-5	-	CASSLAGQGNQPQHF	TGCGCCAGCAGCTTGGCGGGCCAGGGGAATCAGCCCCAGCATTTT
TRBV30	-	TRBJ1-6	-	CAWSRGGRGHSPLHF	TGTGCCTGGTCAAGGGGGGGCAGGGGACACTCACCCCTCCACTTT
TRBV27	TRBD1	TRBJ2-6	-	CASGRQGAQGANVLTF	TGTGCCAGCGGCAGACAGGGGGCGCAGGGGGCCAACGTCCTGACTTTC
TRBV14	-	TRBJ2-2	-	CASRVSHNTGELFF	TGTGCCAGCAGAGTATCTCACAACACCGGGGAGCTGTTTTTT
TRBV16	-	TRBJ1-1	-	CASSQSQDTMTEAFF	TGTGCCAGCAGCCAATCGCAGGACACTATGACTGAAGCTTTCTTT
TRBV19	TRBD1	TRBJ2-1	-	CASSPHSTGINEQFF	TGTGCCAGTAGTCCCCATTCGACAGGGATCAATGAGCAGTTCTTC
TRBV2	-	TRBJ1-4	once	CASRRDTRRSEKLFF	TGTGCCAGCAGGAGGGACACCCGGCGGAGTGAAAAACTGTTTTTT
TRBV29-1	-	TRBJ1-1	-	CSVGPRGSALEAFF	TGCAGCGTTGGCCCCCGCGGGAGTGCCCTTGAAGCTTTCTTT
TRBV7-9	-	TRBJ2-5	-	CASSLTVQETQYF	TGTGCCAGCAGCTTAACGGTACAAGAGACCCAGTACTTC
TRBV7-2	TRBD2	TRBJ2-2	-	CASSFSSGGTGELFF	TGTGCCAGCAGCTTTTCTAGCGGGGGTACCGGGGAGCTGTTTTTT
TRBV5-5	TRBD1	TRBJ1-4	-	CASSLVSDRGDEKLFF	TGTGCCAGCAGCTTGGTGTCGGACAGGGGGGATGAAAAACTGTTTTTT
TRBV7-3	-	TRBJ2-5	-	CASSRVIGPQETQYF	TGTGCCAGCAGCCGGGTAATCGGCCCCCAAGAGACCCAGTACTTC
TRBV30	TRBD1	TRBJ1-5	-	CAWNQGGQNNNQPQHF	TGTGCCTGGAACCAGGGGGGACAGAATAACAATCAGCCCCAGCATTTT